This T cell receptor (beta chain) was recovered during a study of Ad26.COV2.S vaccination and SARS-CoV-2 variants. Study-level information: Donor was one of the participants in the Ad26.COV2.S arm of the COV1001 trial. Notes on the study in general: Considerable breadth of spike-specific CD8+ and CD4+ T cell responses has reportedly been documented following vaccination.

Treatment in this sample: some 20 received Ad26.COV2.S at low or high dose, single or two shots; about 5 received placebo; per-sample allocation not given. The study sampled participants on day 63 after the first vaccine or placebo injection. An Ad26 vector carrying the Wuhan-strain SARS-CoV-2 spike served as the vaccine. Repertoires were generated with immunoSEQ multiplex PCR, while TCRdb's copy carries only in-frame clones and drops some. The sample lists a few hundred thousand clones, around nine tenths seen once, with 1.5% to 2% in the top ten. Trimming left V 2 bases short and J 5 bases short, with 15 bases between. The germline V gene has CDR1 GTSNPN and CDR2 SVGIG (reference sequence). The CDR3 sequence is 15 residues long. As to this clone: The antigen is unknown.

This sequence originates from a person between 18 and 60 years old who received the Ad26.COV2.S COVID-19 vaccine or a placebo. The sequencing here drew on peripheral blood, taken in a trial of Ad26.COV2.S vaccine versus placebo. The chain uses TRBV30 and TRBJ1-4; no clear D. This CDR3 is CAWSPGRVLNEKLFF. DNA for the CDR3: TGTGCCTGGAGTCCCGGAAGGGTTTTGAATGAAAAACTGTTTTTT.